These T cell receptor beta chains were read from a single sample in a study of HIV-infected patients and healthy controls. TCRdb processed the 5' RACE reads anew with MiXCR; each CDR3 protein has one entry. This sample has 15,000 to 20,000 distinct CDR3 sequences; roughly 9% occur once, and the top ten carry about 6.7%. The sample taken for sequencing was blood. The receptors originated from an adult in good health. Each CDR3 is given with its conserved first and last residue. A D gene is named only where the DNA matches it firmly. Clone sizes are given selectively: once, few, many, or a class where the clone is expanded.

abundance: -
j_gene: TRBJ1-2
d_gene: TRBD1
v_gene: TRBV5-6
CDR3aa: CASSLVGTGQYYGYTF
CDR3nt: TGTGCCAGCAGCTTGGTCGGGACAGGTCAATACTATGGCTACACCTTC

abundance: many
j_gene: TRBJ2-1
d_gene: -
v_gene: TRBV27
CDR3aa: CASSPGGRTSEQFF
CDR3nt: TGTGCCAGCAGTCCCGGGGGTCGCACGAGCGAGCAGTTCTTC

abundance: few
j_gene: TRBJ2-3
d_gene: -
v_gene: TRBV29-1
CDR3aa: CSLASTDTQYF
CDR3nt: TGCAGCCTCGCCTCCACAGATACGCAGTATTTT

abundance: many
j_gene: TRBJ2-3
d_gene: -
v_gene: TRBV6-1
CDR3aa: CASRHTSTDTQYF
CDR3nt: TGTGCCAGCCGACATACGAGCACAGATACGCAGTATTTT

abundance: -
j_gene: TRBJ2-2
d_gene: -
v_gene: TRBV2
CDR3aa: CASRGAGELFF
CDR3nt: TGTGCCAGCAGGGGGGCCGGGGAGCTGTTTTTT

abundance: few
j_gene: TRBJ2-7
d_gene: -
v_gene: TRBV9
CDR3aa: CASSPGGPTSYEQYF
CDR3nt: TGTGCCAGCAGCCCAGGAGGGCCGACGTCCTACGAGCAGTACTTC

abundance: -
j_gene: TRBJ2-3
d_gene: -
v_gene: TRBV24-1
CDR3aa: CATSGGTDTQYF
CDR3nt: TGTGCCACCAGTGGCGGCACAGATACGCAGTATTTT

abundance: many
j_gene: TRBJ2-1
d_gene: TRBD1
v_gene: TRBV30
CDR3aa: CAWRKSGQGNEQFF
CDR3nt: TGTGCCTGGAGGAAATCGGGACAGGGCAATGAGCAGTTCTTC

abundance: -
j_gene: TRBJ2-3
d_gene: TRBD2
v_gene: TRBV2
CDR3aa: CASSPSGRAVDTQYF
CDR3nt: TGTGCCAGCAGCCCTAGCGGGAGGGCAGTAGATACGCAGTATTTT

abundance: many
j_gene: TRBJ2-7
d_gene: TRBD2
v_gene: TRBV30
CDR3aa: CAWSASGLYEQYF
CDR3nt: TGTGCCTGGAGTGCTAGCGGACTCTACGAGCAGTACTTC

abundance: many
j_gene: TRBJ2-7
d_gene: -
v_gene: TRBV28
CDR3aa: CASSSLWVAANYEQYF
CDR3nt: TGTGCCAGCAGTTCCTTGTGGGTAGCGGCTAACTACGAGCAGTACTTC

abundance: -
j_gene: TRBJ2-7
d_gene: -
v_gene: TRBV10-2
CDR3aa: CASSENLGPTGQYF
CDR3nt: TGCGCCAGCAGTGAGAATCTAGGTCCGACGGGGCAGTACTTC

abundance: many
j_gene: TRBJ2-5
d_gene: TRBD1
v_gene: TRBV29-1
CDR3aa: CSVGGQGGETQYF
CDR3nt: TGCAGCGTTGGGGGACAGGGAGGAGAGACCCAGTACTTC

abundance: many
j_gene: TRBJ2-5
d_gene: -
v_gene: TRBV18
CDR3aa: CASSPQETQYF
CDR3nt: TGTGCCAGCTCACCCCAAGAGACCCAGTACTTC

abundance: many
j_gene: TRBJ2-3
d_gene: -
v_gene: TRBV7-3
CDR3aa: CASSSRSHTDTQYF
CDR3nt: TGTGCCAGCAGCTCCAGGAGCCACACAGATACGCAGTATTTT

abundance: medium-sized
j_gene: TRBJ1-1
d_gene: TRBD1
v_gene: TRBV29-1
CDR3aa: CSVNRGGSTEAFF
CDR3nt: TGCAGCGTTAACAGGGGAGGAAGCACTGAAGCTTTCTTT

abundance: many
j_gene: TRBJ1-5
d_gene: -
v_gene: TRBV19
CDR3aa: CASSIRRGGQPQHF
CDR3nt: TGTGCCAGTAGTATAAGGAGGGGAGGCCAGCCCCAGCATTTT

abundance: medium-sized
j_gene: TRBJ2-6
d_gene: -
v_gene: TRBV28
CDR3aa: CASSSHSSGANVLTF
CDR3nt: TGTGCCAGCAGTTCTCACAGTTCAGGGGCCAACGTCCTGACTTTC

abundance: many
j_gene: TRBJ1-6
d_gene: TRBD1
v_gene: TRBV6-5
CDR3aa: CASSYSTRGNSPLHF
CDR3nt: TGTGCCAGCAGTTACTCGACCAGGGGGAATTCACCCCTCCACTTT

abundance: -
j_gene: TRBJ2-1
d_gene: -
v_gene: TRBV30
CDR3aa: CAWSVTQSYNEQFF
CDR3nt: TGTGCCTGGAGTGTAACCCAATCCTACAATGAGCAGTTCTTC

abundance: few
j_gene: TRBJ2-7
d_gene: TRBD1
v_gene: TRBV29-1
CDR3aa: CSVRGGSTYEQYF
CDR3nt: TGCAGCGTTAGAGGGGGCAGCACCTACGAGCAGTACTTC

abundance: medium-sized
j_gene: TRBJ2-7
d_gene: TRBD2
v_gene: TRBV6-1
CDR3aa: CASSDWLAGIIEQYF
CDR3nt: TGTGCCAGCAGTGATTGGCTAGCGGGAATCATCGAGCAGTACTTC

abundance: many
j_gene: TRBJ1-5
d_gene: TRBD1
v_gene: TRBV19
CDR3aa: CASGDRGLQPQHF
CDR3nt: TGTGCCAGCGGGGACAGGGGGCTTCAGCCCCAGCATTTT

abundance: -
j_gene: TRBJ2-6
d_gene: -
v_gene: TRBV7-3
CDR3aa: CASRGSGANVLTF
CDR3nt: TGTGCCAGCAGGGGGTCTGGGGCCAACGTCCTGACTTTC

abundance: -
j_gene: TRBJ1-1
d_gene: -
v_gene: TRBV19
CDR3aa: CASSIGTATEAFF
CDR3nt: TGTGCCAGTAGTATAGGGACCGCGACTGAAGCTTTCTTT

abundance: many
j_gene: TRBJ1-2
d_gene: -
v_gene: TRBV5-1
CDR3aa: CASSSQGFGYTF
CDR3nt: TGCGCCAGCAGCTCCCAGGGGTTTGGCTACACCTTC

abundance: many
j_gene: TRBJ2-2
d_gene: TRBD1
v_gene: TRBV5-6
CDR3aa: CASSYGTGNTGELFF
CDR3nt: TGTGCCAGCAGCTACGGGACAGGGAACACCGGGGAGCTGTTTTTT